What follows are 29 T cell receptor beta chains derived from one specimen sequenced in a study of CD8+ T cells in alopecia areata. cDNA reverse transcribed from extracted RNA served as the sequencing template. Libraries were prepared by immunoSEQ multiplex PCR; TCRdb keeps only in-frame clonotypes and omits some of them. The sample holds some 2,500 clones, and no clone turns up only once. Sequencing input: lesional skin. These receptors originate from a C3H/HeJ mouse with alopecia areata. Mouse strain MHC haplotype: H2-k.

As regards this clone: Gene names are mouse gene names. Coverage ceases 4 residues before the CDR3 finishes, and the germline J gene fills in the end. The genes are TRBV29 and TRBJ2-7; D not resolved. Germline CDR1 and CDR2: MSHET and SYDVDS. This CDR3 is built from 12 residues. Incomplete CDR3 DNA: TGTGCTAGCAGTTTATCACAGTAT. It translates to CASSLSQY. The entire CDR3 reads CASSLSQYEQYF.

Regarding this clone: Given a far larger clone just one base away, this is likely a sequencing read error. Gene and germline names: mouse. With the read ending 4 residues before the CDR3 end, the germline J gene is used to fill in that end. Other DNA sequences in this sample translate to the same CDR3. V and J are TRBV19 and TRBJ2-1; 8 bases are a match to TRBD2. The length of the CDR3 is 15 residues. Per germline, CDR1 FNHDT and CDR2 SITEND (reference sequence). The V gene end was trimmed by 5 bases and the J gene end by 4 bases; junction bases not matched to a gene: 8. The CDR3: CASSLGGGRYAEQFF. The part of the CDR3 DNA that was read is TGTGCCAGCAGCCTAGGGGGGGGCAGATATGCT.

This clone was seen a few times. This likely stems from a read error, as it lies one base from a far larger clone. The genes and germline here are from mouse. The CDR3 end is not reached by the read, which stops 4 residues before it; the germline J gene fills it in. The chain recombines TRBV19 with TRBJ2-2; TRBD1 matches 9 bases. V was clipped by 5 bases and J by 3 bases; unmatched bases: 5. The CDR3 loop spans 15 amino acids. The V gene's germline CDR1 is FNHDT and CDR2 SITEND (reference sequence). The sequenced part of the CDR3 DNA is TGTGCCAGCAGCCGGGACAGGGCGGACACCGGG. Protein sequence: CASSRDRADTG. The CDR3 reads in full as CASSRDRADTGQLYF. Filled out from reference TRBV19 and TRBJ2-2, the complete variable domain reads GGIITQTPKFLIGQEGQKLTLKCQQNFNHDTMYWYRQDSGKGLRLIYYSITENDLQKGDLSEGYDASREKKSSFSLTVTSAQKNEMAVFLCASSRDRADTGQLYFGEGSKLTVL.

This clone was detected many times. Gene labels here are mouse ones. Read sequence stops 4 residues before the CDR3 end, and the germline J gene provides the missing end. The V and J genes are TRBV1 and TRBJ2-1, with 11 bases matching TRBD2. The CDR3 is made up of 14 amino acids. From germline, CDR1 is NSQYPW and CDR2 LRSPGD (reference sequence). The CDR3 bases that were read are TGCACCTGCAGTGCGGGGGACTGGGGGGCT. Translated, it gives CTCSAGDWGA. The whole CDR3 reads CTCSAGDWGAEQFF. Full variable domain (outside the CDR3, taken from reference TRBV1 and TRBJ2-1): VTLLEQNPRWRLVPRGQAVNLRCILKNSQYPWMSWYQQDLQKQLQWLFTLRSPGDKEVKSLPGADYLATRVTDTELRLQVANMSQGRTLYCTCSAGDWGAEQFFGPGTRLTVL.

This clone was found many times. A mismatch at residue 14 separates the TCRdb protein from the translated DNA, so the protein presented here was translated from the DNA. Germline and genes here are mouse. From the germline J gene comes the end of the CDR3, since the read stops 3 residues before it. The chain uses TRBV19 and TRBJ1-6; 9 bases match TRBD1. TRBJ1-6 is reported as an ORF; its role is uncertain. This CDR3 is 17 amino acids long. The germline CDR1 and CDR2 sequences are FNHDT and SITEND (reference sequence). Trimming cost V 0 bases and J 4 bases; bases outside gene matches: 5. Incomplete CDR3 DNA: TGTGCCAGCAGTATAGCTGAACAGGGGGCGTATAATTCGCCC. Translation: CASSIAEQGAYNSP. The whole CDR3 reads CASSIAEQGAYNSPLYF.

This clone has a count of ten or more. Gene names and germline match the mouse. The read terminates 4 residues before the CDR3 end, so the remaining end is supplied by the germline J gene. This sequence joins TRBV13-3 and TRBJ2-4; D perhaps matches TRBD1 (5 bases). Trimming pared 3 bases from V and 0 bases from J, leaving 8 bases between. The germline gives CDR1 NNHDY, CDR2 SYVADS. The CDR3 totals 14 residues. CDR3 residues: CASSGTSSQNTLYF. The DNA read from the CDR3 is TGTGCCAGCAGTGGGACAAGTAGTCAAAAC.

This clone was counted many times. Gene names follow the mouse nomenclature. The sequenced fragment ends 4 residues before the CDR3 boundary, so the rest is inferred from the germline J gene. V gene TRBV17 combines with J gene TRBJ1-1; unclear D gene. This CDR3 spans 12 amino acids. CDR1 is MNHDT and CDR2 is YYDKIL in the germline V gene. Trimming removed 2 bases from V and 2 bases from J, with 3 bases in between. The CDR3 reads CASSRPNTEVFF. CDR3 DNA, as far as it was read: TGTGCTAGCAGTAGACCTAACACA.

At least ten counts were recorded for this clone. A single base is all that separates this from a far larger clone, so a read error is likely. The germline and genes are mouse ones. The read halts 4 residues ahead of the CDR3 end, with the missing end drawn from the germline J gene. Distinct nucleotide sequences in the sample also encode this CDR3. The V and J genes are TRBV19 and TRBJ2-1; possibly TRBD1 for D (6 bases). Germline loops: CDR1 FNHDT, CDR2 SITEND (reference sequence). The CDR3 loop spans 15 amino acids. V lost 4 bases, J lost 2 bases, and 13 bases lay in between. CDR3 DNA, as far as it was read: TGTGCCAGCAGTCATCTCAGGGGTGACTATGCT. Its translation: CASSHLRGDYA. The entire CDR3 reads CASSHLRGDYAEQFF.

A word on this clone: Mouse germline and gene names are used. The read ends 4 residues early relative to the CDR3; the germline J gene fills the gap. The chain links TRBV4 to TRBJ2-1; TRBD2 matches at 10 bases. Trimming took 4 bases from V and 1 from J; bases not matched to a gene: 1. The length of the CDR3 is 15 residues. CDR1 LGHDT and CDR2 YNNKQL come from the germline V gene (reference sequence). CDR3 protein: CASSLGLGNYAEQFF. CDR3 DNA, as far as it was read: TGTGCCAGCAGCTTGGGACTGGGGAACTATGCT.

This clone was found many times. Gene names and germline refer to mouse. The read stops 4 residues short of the end of the CDR3; the missing end is completed from the germline J gene. This chain links TRBV19 with TRBJ1-4, with 9 bases that match TRBD1. Looked up from germline, CDR1 is FNHDT and CDR2 is SITEND (reference sequence). V shed 5 bases, J shed 6 bases, and the junction held 5 bases outside the gene matches. The CDR3 covers 14 residues. CDR3 bases read: TGTGCCAGCAGCGCCGGGACAGGGTACGAA. Amino acids: CASSAGTGYE. The full CDR3 protein reads CASSAGTGYERLFF. Variable domain in full (rest from reference TRBV19 and TRBJ1-4): GGIITQTPKFLIGQEGQKLTLKCQQNFNHDTMYWYRQDSGKGLRLIYYSITENDLQKGDLSEGYDASREKKSSFSLTVTSAQKNEMAVFLCASSAGTGYERLFFGHGTKLSVL.

This clone was seen at least ten times. Gene names refer to mouse genes. The CDR3 extends 4 residues past the end of the read, so its final part is completed from the germline J gene. This chain uses TRBV13-2 with TRBJ2-3; a weak D match, TRBD1 (6 bases). This CDR3 contains 14 residues. Trimming left V 4 bases short and J 0 bases short, with 9 bases between. Germline CDR1 reads NNHNN; CDR2 reads SYGAGS (reference sequence). The covered CDR3 bases are TGTGCCAGCGGTTGGACAGCTAGTGCAGAA. Protein product: CASGWTASAE. The complete CDR3 reads CASGWTASAETLYF.

This clone was seen repeatedly, ten times or more. Germline and genes here are mouse. Sequencing ends 4 residues short of the CDR3 end; the germline J gene provides the rest. The chain uses TRBV13-1 and TRBJ2-3, with 12 bases that match TRBD2. Per germline, CDR1 NSHNY and CDR2 SYGAGN. V was clipped by 0 bases and J by 2 bases; unmatched bases: 4. The CDR3 totals 17 residues. The part of the CDR3 DNA that was read is TGTGCCAGCAGTGATGGACTGGGGGGGCGCTCTGCAGAA. Protein sequence: CASSDGLGGRSAE. The full CDR3 reads CASSDGLGGRSAETLYF.

This clone was picked up many times. Mouse gene names and germline throughout. The read terminates 4 residues before the CDR3 end, so the remaining end is supplied by the germline J gene. The genes are TRBV1 and TRBJ2-7; 11 nucleotides line up with TRBD2. Per germline, CDR1 NSQYPW and CDR2 LRSPGD (reference sequence). The V segment lost 1 base and the J segment 0 bases; nucleotides outside the gene matches: 2. CDR3 size: 16 residues. Partial CDR3 DNA: TGCACCTGCAGTGCAGCCGACTGGGGGGGCTCCTAT. Its protein product is CTCSAADWGGSY. The whole CDR3 protein reads CTCSAADWGGSYEQYF.

This clone came up many times. Mouse germline and gene names are used. The CDR3 end is not reached by the read, which stops 4 residues before it; the germline J gene fills it in. V and J are TRBV13-1 and TRBJ2-2, with 11 bases aligning to TRBD2. The trim removed 1 base at V and 3 bases at J, leaving 5 bases unmatched. The germline V gene has CDR1 NSHNY and CDR2 SYGAGN. CDR3 size: 17 residues. Incomplete CDR3 DNA: TGTGCCAGCAGTGATCCAGGACTGGGGGGTGACACCGGG. This translates into CASSDPGLGGDTG. The full-length CDR3 reads as CASSDPGLGGDTGQLYF.

To note about this clone: A far larger clone is one base from this, pointing to a likely read error. The gene names here belong to mouse. The CDR3 end lies 4 residues beyond the end of the read and is filled in from the germline J gene. The V call is TRBV17, the J call TRBJ2-3; TRBD1 matches 7 bases. This CDR3 comprises 16 residues. Germline values: CDR1 MNHDT, CDR2 YYDKIL. After removal of 3 bases from V and 3 bases from J, the junction contained 9 bases not matched to a gene. The part of the CDR3 DNA that was read is TGTGCTAGCAGTAGTCTTGGGACAGTGGGCGCAGAA. It encodes CASSSLGTVGAE. The complete CDR3 sequence is CASSSLGTVGAETLYF. The variable domain in full, with the rest retrieved from reference TRBV17 and TRBJ2-3, is DTTVKQNPRYKLARVGKPVNLICSQTMNHDTMYWYQKKPNQAPKLLLFYYDKILNREADTFEKFQSSRPNNSFCSLYIGSAGLEYSAMYLCASSSLGTVGAETLYFGSGTRLTVL.

This clone was picked up many times. Gene names are mouse gene names. The CDR3 goes on 4 residues after the read ends, and that part is filled in from the germline J gene. This chain links TRBV1 with TRBJ2-3; no definite D call. Germline lookup yields CDR1 NSQYPW and CDR2 LRSPGD (reference sequence). Trimming removed 1 base at V and 0 bases at J, with 8 bases between. CDR3 length: 15 residues. CDR3 sequence reads: CTCSAVGPSAETLYF. CDR3 DNA (partial): TGCACCTGCAGTGCAGTGGGTCCTAGTGCAGAA.

As regards this clone: Gene names and germline refer to mouse. The read ends 4 residues before the CDR3 terminus; that terminus is restored from the germline J gene. The V call is TRBV14, the J call TRBJ1-1; 9 bases fit TRBD1. Germline assignment: CDR1 SGHDT and CDR2 FRDEAV. This CDR3 is 14 amino acids long. The trim removed 2 bases at V and 4 bases at J, leaving 3 bases unmatched. The CDR3 bases that were read are TGTGCCAGCAGTTTAACAGGGGGCGCCACA. Its translation: CASSLTGGAT. In full, the CDR3 reads CASSLTGGATEVFF.

This clone was seen a few times. Mouse germline and gene names are used. With the read ending 4 residues before the CDR3 end, the germline J gene is used to fill in that end. V usage is TRBV24 and J usage is TRBJ1-1; 7 bases fit TRBD1. The CDR3 extends over 14 amino acids. CDR1 and CDR2 (germline): KGHTA, FRNEEI. The sequenced CDR3 bases are TGTGCCAGCAGTCTCGACAGGGAGTGCATA. This codes for CASSLDRECI. The full CDR3 protein is CASSLDRECIEVFF.

This clone was observed at least ten times. Gene names refer to mouse genes. The observed sequence ends 4 residues before the CDR3 terminus, with the missing tail filled in from the germline J gene. This rearrangement joins TRBV13-3 to TRBJ2-7; a possible D gene is TRBD1 (6 bases). Germline assignment: CDR1 NNHDY and CDR2 SYVADS. Deletions cut 1 base from V and 2 bases from J, with 7 bases between. CDR3 size: 13 residues. CDR3 sequence: CASSDRGTYEQYF. The sequenced part of the CDR3 DNA is TGTGCCAGCAGTGATAGGGGGACCTAT.

This clone occurred many times. Gene names and germline match the mouse. The read ends 4 residues shy of where the CDR3 ends; the end is completed using the germline J gene. The same CDR3 arises from other DNA sequences in this sample as well. The V call is TRBV19, the J call TRBJ1-2; the D gene is possibly TRBD1 (5 bases). Germline V lookup: CDR1 FNHDT, CDR2 SITEND (reference sequence). The CDR3 is made up of 14 amino acids. V was trimmed by 5 bases and J by 0 bases, leaving 11 bases between them. CDR3 protein: CASSPDRANSDYTF. Incomplete CDR3 DNA: TGTGCCAGCAGCCCCGACAGAGCAAACTCC.

This clone was detected only a few times. Genes and germline are mouse. The DNA read from the CDR3 is TGTGCAAGCAGCTTAGATCGCTGGGGGGACTATGCT. Amino acid sequence: CASSLDRWGDYA. The CDR3 as a whole reads CASSLDRWGDYAEQFF. The chain carries TRBV16 and TRBJ2-1; 8 nucleotides agree with TRBD2. The read ends 4 residues shy of where the CDR3 ends; the end is completed using the germline J gene. The CDR3 contains 16 residues. The germline V gene encodes CDR1 SGHSA and CDR2 FRNQAP. V trimming: 0 bases; J trimming: 2 bases; junction bases outside the gene matches: 3.

A few counts support this clone. At one end, the junction sequence differs from germline, possibly due to a read error. Genes and germline are mouse. The CDR3 end lies 4 residues beyond the end of the read and is filled in from the germline J gene. This rearrangement joins TRBV13-2 to TRBJ1-4, with 10 bases matching TRBD1. Germline CDR1 reads NNHNN; CDR2 reads SYGAGS (reference sequence). The length of the CDR3 is 15 residues. Partial CDR3 DNA: TGTGCCAGCAGTGACAGACAGGGGGCGAACGAA. Translated: CASSDRQGANE. The whole CDR3 sequence is CASSDRQGANERLFF.

Many counts were recorded for this clone. At residue 12, the TCRdb amino acid sequence and the translated nucleotide sequence differ, so the protein here is the DNA translation. Gene names are mouse gene names. The sequenced fragment ends 3 residues before the CDR3 boundary, so the rest is inferred from the germline J gene. This chain connects TRBV4 to TRBJ1-3; 8 bases line up with TRBD1. The CDR3 has 15 amino acids. Germline CDR1 is LGHDT and CDR2 is YNNKQL (reference sequence). Losses at the gene ends were 4 bases for V and 0 bases for J; bases not matched to a gene: 2. The chain's CDR3 is CASSFRGHSGNTLYF. The CDR3 bases that were read are TGTGCCAGCAGCTTCAGGGGGCATTCTGGAAATACG.

Note on this clone: The genes are named according to mouse. The read terminates 4 residues ahead of where the CDR3 ends, so the germline J gene completes it. The chain links TRBV14 to TRBJ2-7; tentatively, D is TRBD2 (6 bases). Deletions cut 5 bases from V and 3 bases from J, with 9 bases between. The CDR3 runs to 12 residues. The germline gives CDR1 SGHDT, CDR2 FRDEAV. The sequenced CDR3 bases are TGTGCCAGCAGGATGGGGGTCTAT. Translation gives CASRMGVY. The entire CDR3 protein reads CASRMGVYEQYF.

This clone occurred many times. These gene names are mouse names. The read stops 4 residues short of the end of the CDR3; the missing end is completed from the germline J gene. The V call is TRBV13-2, the J call TRBJ2-2; 7 bases fit TRBD1. The CDR3 extends over 16 amino acids. After removal of 2 bases from V and 1 base from J, the junction contained 5 bases not matched to a gene. Germline V gene data show CDR1 as NNHNN and CDR2 as SYGAGS (reference sequence). CDR3 sequence reads: CASGEGYRGNTGQLYF. CDR3 bases read: TGTGCCAGCGGTGAAGGCTACAGGGGAAACACCGGG.

At least ten counts were recorded for this clone. The protein in this entry is translated from the DNA; at residue 13 it differs from the protein listed in TCRdb. The genes are named according to mouse. The CDR3 is cut off 3 residues early in the read; its end comes from the germline J gene. Within the sample, other DNA sequences also encode this same CDR3. The chain combines TRBV1 with TRBJ1-3; possible D gene TRBD1, 6 bases. Germline V gives CDR1 NSQYPW, CDR2 LRSPGD (reference sequence). The CDR3 covers 16 residues. The V and J ends lost 3 bases and 0 bases respectively, with 12 bases between them. CDR3 amino acids: CTCSALGQNSGNTLYF. The sequenced part of the CDR3 DNA is TGCACCTGCAGTGCTCTGGGACAAAATTCTGGAAATACG.

In the case of this clone: A read error likely explains this, since a far larger clone differs by one base. The listed genes are named as in mouse. Other DNA sequences in this specimen translate into the identical CDR3. The sequenced part of the CDR3 DNA is TGTGCCAGCAGAGGGGATTGGGGGGAA. Translated, it gives CASRGDWGE. The CDR3, in full, reads CASRGDWGEEVFF. The V and J genes are TRBV13-3 and TRBJ1-1; D might be TRBD1 (5 bases). The read terminates 4 residues ahead of where the CDR3 ends, so the germline J gene completes it. The germline V gene has CDR1 NNHDY and CDR2 SYVADS. The length of the CDR3 is 13 residues.

This clone was detected ten times or more. Gene names denote mouse genes. Read data end 4 residues before the CDR3 end; the end is taken from the germline J gene. The gene calls are TRBV5 and TRBJ2-5; possibly TRBD1 for D (5 bases). The germline gives CDR1 LGHNA, CDR2 YNLKQL (reference sequence). This CDR3 has 13 residues. CDR3 sequence: CASSQPGRDTQYF. CDR3 DNA (partial): TGTGCCAGCAGCCAACCAGGGAGAGAC.

This clone was seen repeatedly, ten times or more. Gene names denote mouse genes. The read terminates 4 residues ahead of where the CDR3 ends, so the germline J gene completes it. V is TRBV31 and J is TRBJ2-7; TRBD2 matches at 9 bases. V lost 3 bases and J lost 0; bases outside the gene matches: 3. Germline CDR1 and CDR2: GKSSPN and SITVG. The CDR3 extends over 14 amino acids. The CDR3 bases that were read are TGTGCCTGGAGAACGACTGGGGGCTCCTAT. Translating gives CAWRTTGGSY. The whole CDR3 protein reads CAWRTTGGSYEQYF.